The clone carrying this T cell receptor beta chain appeared once. The protocol was immunoSEQ multiplex PCR, while the TCRdb copy is restricted to in-frame clones and leaves out a portion. The sample lists some 190,000 clones, 65% to 80% occurring once. This specimen comes from a study of blood T cell repertoires in COVID-19. The CDR3 sequence is 16 residues long. The V gene's germline CDR1 is KGHSH and CDR2 LQKENI. V shed 2 bases and J 5 bases; nucleotides not matched to a gene: 11. The sample comprised PBMCs or T cells enriched from blood (not recorded which). The chain uses TRBV18 and TRBJ2-5, with 7 bases that match TRBD1. The source of this sequence is a woman between 45 and 65 years old with acute COVID-19. The CDR3 nucleotides read TGTGCCAGCTCACCAGAACAGACAGGGACCGGGGAGACCCAGTACTTC. This codes for CASSPEQTGTGETQYF.